At least ten counts were recorded for the clone carrying this T cell receptor (beta chain). The antigen is unknown. Trimming took 1 base from V and 4 from J, leaving 7 bases between them. Germline CDR1 and CDR2: DFQATT and SNEGSKA (reference sequence). The CDR3 runs 12 residues. Libraries for TCR beta were made by quantitative 5'-RACE with molecular barcodes. TCRdb ran MiXCR on the 5' RACE reads and lists one entry per CDR3 protein. There are 450,000 to 550,000 distinct CDR3 sequences in the sample; under 5.5% occur only once, and around 3.5% lies in the top ten. The data belong to a study of CD8 T cells in ankylosing spondylitis. Findings and caveats of the study: Matched ankylosing spondylitis synovial fluid reportedly showed significant enrichment of disease-linked clones. A TCR beta motif of under 10 highly homologous variants seemed to mark ankylosing spondylitis blood. Those disease-linked clones were CD8+; they were also relatively rare in peripheral blood.

The sample consisted of blood, either unsorted or a sorted T cell fraction (not recorded which). The chain employs TRBV20-1 and TRBJ1-2; no reliable D call. This TCR came from a male donor with ankylosing spondylitis. The DNA for the CDR3 is TGCAGTGCTAGAGTTCCTCCCTATGGCTACACCTTC. Translation: CSARVPPYGYTF.